Reported below is one T cell receptor (beta chain). This CDR3 has 16 amino acids. Trimming removed 5 bases from V and 5 bases from J, with 22 bases in between. Per germline, CDR1 LNHDA and CDR2 SQIVND (reference sequence). This sample was taken from a study of blood T cell repertoires in COVID-19. Study details: Acute and convalescent COVID-19 specimens originated in the United States, Italy and Spain. PBMCs, B-cell-depleted T cells, or T cells were the source of the cDNA or gDNA that made up the material.

Sequencing used immunoSEQ multiplex PCR; TCRdb keeps in-frame clones, though not all of them. The table records 95,000 to 150,000 clones, about 85% of them present only once. V and J are TRBV19 and TRBJ2-7; D is possibly TRBD2 (6 bases). The sample comprised peripheral blood. The origin of this receptor is a man older than 75 with active or convalescent COVID-19. The CDR3 sequence is CASSPRLGGKDDEQYF. CDR3 nucleotide sequence: TGTGCCAGTAGTCCCCGACTGGGGGGAAAGGACGACGAGCAGTACTTC.